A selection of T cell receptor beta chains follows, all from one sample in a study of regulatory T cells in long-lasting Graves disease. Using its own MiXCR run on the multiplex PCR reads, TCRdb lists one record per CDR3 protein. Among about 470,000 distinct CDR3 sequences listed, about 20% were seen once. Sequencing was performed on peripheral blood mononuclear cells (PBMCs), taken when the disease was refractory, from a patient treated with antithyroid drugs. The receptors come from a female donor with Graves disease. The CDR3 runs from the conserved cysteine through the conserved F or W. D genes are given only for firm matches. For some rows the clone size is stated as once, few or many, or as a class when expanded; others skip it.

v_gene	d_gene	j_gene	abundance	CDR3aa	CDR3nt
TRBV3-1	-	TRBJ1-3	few	CASSQTLTGNTIYF	TGTGCCAGCAGCCAAACCCTCACTGGAAACACCATATATTTT
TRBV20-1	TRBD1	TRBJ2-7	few	CSATGQGAREQYF	TGCAGTGCTACGGGACAGGGGGCGCGCGAGCAGTACTTC
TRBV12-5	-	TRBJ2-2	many	CASGFFPYPGELFF	TGTGCTAGTGGTTTTTTTCCCTACCCCGGGGAGCTGTTTTTT
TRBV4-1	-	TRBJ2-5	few	CASSQERETQYF	TGCGCCAGCAGCCAAGAGAGAGAGACCCAGTACTTC
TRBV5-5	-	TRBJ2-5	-	CASSLVTQETQYF	TGCGCCAGCAGCTTGGTTACGCAAGAGACCCAGTACTTC
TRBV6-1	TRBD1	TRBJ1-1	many	CASASRGLRTEAFF	TGTGCCAGCGCATCAAGGGGGCTTCGCACTGAAGCTTTCTTT
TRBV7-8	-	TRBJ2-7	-	CASSLEGDPVAYEQYF	TGTGCCAGCAGCTTAGAGGGTGACCCGGTTGCCTACGAGCAGTACTTC
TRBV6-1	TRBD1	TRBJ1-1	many	CAIQTGANTEAFF	TGTGCCATCCAGACAGGGGCGAACACTGAAGCTTTCTTT
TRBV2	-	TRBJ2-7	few	CASSYDTREQYF	TGTGCCAGCAGTTACGACACGAGGGAGCAGTACTTC
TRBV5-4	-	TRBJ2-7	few	CASSLWGSVEQYF	TGTGCCAGCAGCTTATGGGGGTCGGTCGAGCAGTACTTC
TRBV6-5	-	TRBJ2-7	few	CASSYRHGTYEQYF	TGTGCCAGCAGTTACCGACACGGGACCTACGAGCAGTACTTC
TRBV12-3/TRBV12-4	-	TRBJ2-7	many	CASSLARRDEQYF	TGTGCCAGCAGTTTAGCGCGGAGGGACGAGCAGTACTTC
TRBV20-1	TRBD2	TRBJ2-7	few	CSASPSGREEQYF	TGCAGTGCTAGTCCCAGCGGGAGGGAAGAGCAGTACTTC
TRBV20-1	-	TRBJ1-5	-	CSAREQGRGGNQPQHF	TGCAGTGCTCGGGAACAGGGTAGAGGGGGCAATCAGCCCCAGCATTTT
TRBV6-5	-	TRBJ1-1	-	CASSYGQSTEAFF	TGTGCCAGCAGTTACGGACAGTCCACTGAAGCTTTCTTT
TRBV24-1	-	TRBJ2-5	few	CATSDPGQPIETQYF	TGTGCCACCAGTGACCCGGGACAACCAATAGAGACCCAGTACTTC
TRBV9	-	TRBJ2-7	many	CASSGGQPYDVQYF	TGTGCCAGCAGCGGCGGACAGCCCTACGATGTGCAGTACTTC
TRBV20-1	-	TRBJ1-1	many	CSVPNPGWNTEAFF	TGCAGTGTACCTAACCCGGGCTGGAACACTGAAGCTTTCTTT
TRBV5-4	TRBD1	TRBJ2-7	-	CASSSGQGAFYEQYF	TGTGCCAGCAGCTCGGGGCAGGGGGCTTTCTACGAGCAGTACTTC
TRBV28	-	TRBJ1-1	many	CASSFRQTSNTEAFF	TGTGCCAGCAGTTTCCGACAGACCTCGAACACTGAAGCTTTCTTT
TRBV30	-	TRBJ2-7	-	CAWTSGYEQYF	TGTGCCTGGACCAGCGGGTACGAGCAGTACTTC
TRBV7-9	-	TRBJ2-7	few	CASSSKTQYEQYF	TGTGCCAGCAGCTCCAAGACACAATACGAGCAGTACTTC
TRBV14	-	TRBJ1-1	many	CASSHRALNTEAFF	TGTGCCAGCAGCCACCGGGCCTTGAACACTGAAGCTTTCTTT
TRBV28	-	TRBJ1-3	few	CASSSAGRLGNTIYF	TGTGCCAGCAGTTCCGCAGGGCGACTCGGTAACACCATATATTTT
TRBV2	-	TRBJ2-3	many	CASSDGDIPGTDTQYF	TGTGCCAGCAGTGATGGGGACATTCCTGGCACAGATACGCAGTATTTT